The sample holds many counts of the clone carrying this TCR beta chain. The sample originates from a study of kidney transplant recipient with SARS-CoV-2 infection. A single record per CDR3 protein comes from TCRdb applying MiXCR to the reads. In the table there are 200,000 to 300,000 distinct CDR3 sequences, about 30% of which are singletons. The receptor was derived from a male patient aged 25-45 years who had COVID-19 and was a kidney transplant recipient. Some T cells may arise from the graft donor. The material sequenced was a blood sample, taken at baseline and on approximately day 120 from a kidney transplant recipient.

CDR3 region: CASSSGTSGYNEKLFF. The CDR3 DNA is TGCGCCAGCAGCTCCGGGACCTCCGGCTATAATGAAAAACTGTTTTTT. The genes are TRBV5-1 and TRBJ1-4, with D tentatively TRBD1 (5 bases). Germline lookup yields CDR1 SGHRS and CDR2 YFSETQ. This CDR3 region has 16 residues. Deletions cut 3 bases from V and 4 bases from J, with 16 bases between.